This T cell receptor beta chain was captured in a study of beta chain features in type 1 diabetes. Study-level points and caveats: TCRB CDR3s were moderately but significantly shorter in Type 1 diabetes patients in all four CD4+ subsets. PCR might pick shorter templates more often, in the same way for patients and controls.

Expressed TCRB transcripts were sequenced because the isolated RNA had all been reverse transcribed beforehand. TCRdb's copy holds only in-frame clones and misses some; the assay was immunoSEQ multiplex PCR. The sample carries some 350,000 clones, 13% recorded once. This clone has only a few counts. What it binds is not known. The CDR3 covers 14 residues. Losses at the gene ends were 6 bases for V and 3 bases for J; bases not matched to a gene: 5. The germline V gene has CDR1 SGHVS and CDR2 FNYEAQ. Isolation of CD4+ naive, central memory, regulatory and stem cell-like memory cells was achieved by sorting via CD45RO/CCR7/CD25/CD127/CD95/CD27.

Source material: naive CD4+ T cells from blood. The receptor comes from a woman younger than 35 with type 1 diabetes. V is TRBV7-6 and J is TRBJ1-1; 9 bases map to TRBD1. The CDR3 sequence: CASRKRTGDTEAFF. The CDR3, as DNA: TGTGCCAGCAGGAAGAGGACAGGGGACACTGAAGCTTTCTTT.